The 2 T cell receptor beta chains reported below all come from one sample, sequenced in a study of human T cells and chemical hapten exposure. TCRdb processed the RACE reads anew with MiXCR; each CDR3 protein has one entry. The table has 75,000 to 95,000 distinct CDR3 sequences, roughly 9.6% seen once. Time point specified: patch test 2, 6 weeks after DPC sensitization. Sample treatment: therapeutic diphenylcyclopropenone sensitization with weekly scalp DPC. The sequenced sample was whole blood, obtained in connection with sensitization to the hapten diphenylcyclopropenone (DPC). Receptors were obtained from a man aged 40-50 years with alopecia areata. Some clones in this sample may be carry-over from other donors' samples.

This clonotype was seen many times. The J gene is TRBJ2-7, the V gene TRBV21-1; TRBD1, the D gene given by the table, was not confirmed from the DNA. TRBV21-1 is designated a pseudogene. The CDR3 is made up of 16 amino acids. CDR3 residues: CASSTCPGQGLYEQYV. DNA of the CDR3: TGTGCCAGCAGCACATGTCCGGGACAGGGCCTCTACGAGCAGTACGTC.

This clonotype was counted many times. V and J are TRBV6-2 or TRBV6-3 and TRBJ2-1, with a tentative D call TRBD1 (6 bases). The CDR3 spans 16 residues. CDR1 and CDR2 from the germline V gene are MNHEY and SVGEGT. V lost 3 bases and J 5 bases, leaving 17 bases between the germline ends. The CDR3 sequence: CASSYLQGVNNNEQFF. The CDR3 DNA sequence: TGTGCCAGCAGTTATCTACAGGGAGTGAACAACAATGAGCAGTTCTTC.